This section outlines one TCR beta chain sequence together with its context. Its antigen is still unknown. These data come from a study of cytotoxic CD8 clonotypes in ibrutinib-treated CLL. Study observations and caveats: Sustained-remission and progressing patients were not sampled at matched times.

The length of the CDR3 is 15 residues. From germline, CDR1 is MNHEY and CDR2 SMNVEV (reference sequence). V was clipped by 4 bases and J by 2 bases; unmatched bases: 4. Measured with immunoSEQ multiplex PCR; TCRdb has only the in-frame clones, and not every one. The sample shows over 150,000 clones, approximately 80% of them seen only once. This receptor was obtained from a human donor with chronic lymphocytic leukemia. Sequencing was performed on PBMCs, taken after 12 months of ibrutinib treatment. The chain employs TRBV27 and TRBJ1-5, with TRBD1 matching over 8 bases. The CDR3 loop is CASSSEGQGNQPQHF. CDR3 in DNA: TGTGCCAGCAGTTCAGAGGGACAGGGCAATCAGCCCCAGCATTTT.